The 9 T cell receptor beta chains in this list originate from one sample, sequenced in a study of blood T cell repertoires in COVID-19. The assay was immunoSEQ multiplex PCR, and TCRdb's table has in-frame clones only and misses some. The repertoire consists of roughly 70,000 clones, with approximately 80% occurring once and the leading ten covering more than 4%. Material for sequencing was peripheral blood. These TCRs come from a woman aged 55 to 70 with acute or convalescent COVID-19.

The chain combines TRBV6-4 with TRBJ1-2; D not certain. Germline V lookup: CDR1 MRHNA, CDR2 SNTAGT. The ends were cut back, 0 bases at V and 3 bases at J, with 11 bases in the middle. This CDR3 is 15 amino acids long. The CDR3 region has the DNA TGTGCCAGCAGTGACTCAATCGGTTTCTACTATGGCTACACCTTC. Residues: CASSDSIGFYYGYTF.

The chain links TRBV2 to TRBJ1-2; 8 nucleotides agree with TRBD1. The germline CDR1 and CDR2 sequences are SNHLY and FYNNEI. CDR3 length: 14 amino acids. With 5 bases clipped from V and 5 bases from J, the junction kept 7 bases outside the gene matches. CDR3 sequence reads: CASSYKQGGYGYTF. CDR3 nucleotides: TGTGCCAGCAGTTATAAACAGGGGGGGTATGGCTACACCTTC.

The chain links TRBV5-1 to TRBJ1-1; 8 nucleotides line up with TRBD1. The CDR3 runs 14 residues. V gave up 4 bases and J gave up 1 base; unmatched junction bases: 3. Germline V gene lookup returns CDR1 SGHRS and CDR2 YFSETQ. The CDR3 is CASSPGTGNTEAFF. CDR3 nucleotide sequence: TGCGCCAGCAGCCCCGGGACAGGGAACACTGAAGCTTTCTTT.

The chain couples TRBV28 to TRBJ1-6, with D possibly TRBD1 on 6 matching bases. Germline CDR1 MDHEN, CDR2 SYDVKM. Trimming removed 10 bases at V and 1 base at J, with 8 bases between. CDR3 length equals 13 residues. The DNA of the CDR3 is TGTGCCAACAGGGAGTCCTATAATTCACCCCTCCACTTT. Its protein product is CANRESYNSPLHF.

This clone is a singleton in its sample. CDR3 in DNA: TGTGCCAGTAGTATCCTGACAGGGCTGAACTATGGCTACACCTTC. It codes for CASSILTGLNYGYTF. This sequence joins TRBV19 and TRBJ1-2; 7 bases are shared with TRBD1. V lost 3 bases and J lost 2; bases outside the gene matches: 6. The length of the CDR3 is 15 residues. Germline CDR1 reads LNHDA; CDR2 reads SQIVND (reference sequence).

This clone was recorded a few times. This chain joins TRBV4-2 and TRBJ1-4; 7 positions match TRBD1. This CDR3 has 14 amino acids. Germline V lookup: CDR1 LGHNA, CDR2 YNFKEQ. Germline trimming cut 1 base from V and 7 bases from J; bases unmatched to any gene: 3. The CDR3 sequence is CASSQGQGREKLFF. The DNA for the CDR3 is TGTGCCAGCAGCCAAGGACAGGGACGTGAAAAACTGTTTTTT.

This chain joins TRBV24-1 and TRBJ2-3; TRBD1 might be the D (7 bases). The CDR3 runs 15 residues. Germline V lookup: CDR1 KGHDR, CDR2 SFDVKD. Trimming removed 5 bases from V and 5 bases from J, with 16 bases in between. The CDR3 DNA sequence: TGTGCCACCAGTGGTGGCAGGGGGGTCGAAGATACGCAGTATTTT. This gives the protein CATSGGRGVEDTQYF.

In DNA form, the CDR3 reads TGTGCCAGCAGCCGCAAGCAGGGGGCTCAAGACACTGAAGCTTTCTTT. This sequence encodes CASSRKQGAQDTEAFF. The chain couples TRBV11-2 to TRBJ1-1; 8 bases agree with TRBD1. The CDR3 covers 16 residues. Germline V gives CDR1 SGHAT, CDR2 FQNNGV. The V gene end was trimmed by 5 bases and the J gene end by 3 bases; junction bases not matched to a gene: 11.

The rearrangement joins TRBV4-1 to TRBJ2-7; TRBD1 is a possible D gene (6 bases). This CDR3 has 15 amino acids. Germline lookup yields CDR1 MGHRA and CDR2 YSYEKL. V lost 2 bases to trimming and J lost 1 base, with 12 bases between them. The DNA for the CDR3 is TGCGCCAGCAGCCAATCGCCAGGGGTGTCCTACGAGCAGTACTTC. Translated: CASSQSPGVSYEQYF.